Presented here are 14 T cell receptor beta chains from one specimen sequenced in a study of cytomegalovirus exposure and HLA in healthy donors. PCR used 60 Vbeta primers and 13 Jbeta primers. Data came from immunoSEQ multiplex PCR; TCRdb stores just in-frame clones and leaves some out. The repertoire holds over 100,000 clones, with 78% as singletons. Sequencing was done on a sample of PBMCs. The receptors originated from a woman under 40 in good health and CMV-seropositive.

CDR3 nucleotide sequence: TGTGCCAGCAGCCGTTGGGACAGGGGGAGTGAGACCCAGTACTTC. This translates into CASSRWDRGSETQYF. V and J are TRBV7-2 and TRBJ2-5, with TRBD1 matching 11 bases. CDR3 size: 15 residues. V shed 5 bases and J 5 bases; nucleotides not matched to a gene: 7. Germline loops: CDR1 SGHTA, CDR2 FQGNSA.

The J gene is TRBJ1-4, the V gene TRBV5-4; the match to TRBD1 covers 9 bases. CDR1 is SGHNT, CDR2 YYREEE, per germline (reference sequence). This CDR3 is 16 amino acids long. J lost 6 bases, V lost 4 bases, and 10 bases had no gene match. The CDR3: CASSKGQGGMDEKLFF. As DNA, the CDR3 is TGTGCCAGCAGCAAGGGACAGGGAGGAATGGATGAAAAACTGTTTTTT.

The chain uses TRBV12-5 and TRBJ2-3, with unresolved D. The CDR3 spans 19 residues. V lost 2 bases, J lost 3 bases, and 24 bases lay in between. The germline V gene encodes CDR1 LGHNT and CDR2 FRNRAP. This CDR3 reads CASGLTTLGLPLATDTQYF. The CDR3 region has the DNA TGTGCTAGTGGTTTGACAACCTTGGGCCTCCCATTGGCTACAGATACGCAGTATTTT.

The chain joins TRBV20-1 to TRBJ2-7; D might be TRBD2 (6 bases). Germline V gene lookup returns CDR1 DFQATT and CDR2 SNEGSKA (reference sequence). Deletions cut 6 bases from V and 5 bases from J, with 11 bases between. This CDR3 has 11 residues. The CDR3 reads CSAPGVNEQYF. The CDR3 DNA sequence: TGCAGTGCCCCGGGGGTGAACGAGCAGTACTTC.

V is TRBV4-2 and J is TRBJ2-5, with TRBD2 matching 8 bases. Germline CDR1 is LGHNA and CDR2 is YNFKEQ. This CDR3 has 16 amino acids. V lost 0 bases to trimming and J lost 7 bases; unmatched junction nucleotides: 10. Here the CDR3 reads CASSQDGAGGLGTQYF. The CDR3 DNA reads TGTGCCAGCAGCCAAGATGGGGCGGGGGGCCTGGGGACCCAGTACTTC.

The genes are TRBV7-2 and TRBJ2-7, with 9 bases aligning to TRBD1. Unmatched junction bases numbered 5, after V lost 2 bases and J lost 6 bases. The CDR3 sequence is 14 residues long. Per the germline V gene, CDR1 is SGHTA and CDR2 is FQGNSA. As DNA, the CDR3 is TGTGCCAGCAGCTTACTTGGGACAGGGAGCGAGCAGTACTTC. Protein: CASSLLGTGSEQYF.

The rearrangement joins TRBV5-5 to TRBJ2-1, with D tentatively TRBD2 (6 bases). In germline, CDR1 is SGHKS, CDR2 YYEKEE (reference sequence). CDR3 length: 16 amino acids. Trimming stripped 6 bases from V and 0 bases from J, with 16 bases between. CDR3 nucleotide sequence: TGTGCCAGCATCACTGGCTTGCGGGGCTCCTACAATGAGCAGTTCTTC. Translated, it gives CASITGLRGSYNEQFF.

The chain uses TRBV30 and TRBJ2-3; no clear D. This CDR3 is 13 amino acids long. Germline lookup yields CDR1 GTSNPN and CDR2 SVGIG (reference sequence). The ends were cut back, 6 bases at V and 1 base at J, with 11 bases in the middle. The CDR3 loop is CACQRLRTDTQYF. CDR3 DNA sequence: TGTGCCTGTCAGAGACTTCGCACAGATACGCAGTATTTT.

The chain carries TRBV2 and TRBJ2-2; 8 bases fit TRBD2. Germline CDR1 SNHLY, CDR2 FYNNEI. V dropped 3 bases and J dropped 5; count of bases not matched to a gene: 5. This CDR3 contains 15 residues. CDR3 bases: TGTGCCAGCAGTGAGGTCTCGGGGGGGACCGGGGAGCTGTTTTTT. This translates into CASSEVSGGTGELFF. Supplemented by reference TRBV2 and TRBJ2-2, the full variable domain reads EPEVTQTPSHQVTQMGQEVILRCVPISNHLYFYWYRQILGQKVEFLVSFYNNEISEKSEIFDDQFSVERPDGSNFTLKIRSTKLEDSAMYFCASSEVSGGTGELFFGEGSRLTVL.

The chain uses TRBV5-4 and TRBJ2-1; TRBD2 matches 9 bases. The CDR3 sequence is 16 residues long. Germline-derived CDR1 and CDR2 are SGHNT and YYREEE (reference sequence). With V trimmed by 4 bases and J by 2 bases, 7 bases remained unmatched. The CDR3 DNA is TGTGCCAGCAGCCCTCCTGGCGGGGGGGCCTACAATGAGCAGTTCTTC. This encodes CASSPPGGGAYNEQFF.

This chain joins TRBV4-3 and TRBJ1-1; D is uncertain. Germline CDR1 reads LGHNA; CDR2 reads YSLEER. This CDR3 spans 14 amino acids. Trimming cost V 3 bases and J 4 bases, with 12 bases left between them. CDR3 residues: CASSQRGSSTEAFF. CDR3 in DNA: TGCGCCAGCAGCCAGCGAGGATCGTCCACTGAAGCTTTCTTT.

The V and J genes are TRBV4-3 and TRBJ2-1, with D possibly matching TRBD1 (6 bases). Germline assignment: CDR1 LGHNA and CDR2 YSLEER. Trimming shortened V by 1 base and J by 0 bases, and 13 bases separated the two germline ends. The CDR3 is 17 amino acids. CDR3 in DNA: TGCGCCAGCAGCCAAGGGGCAGGGGCCAACTCCTACAATGAGCAGTTCTTC. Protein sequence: CASSQGAGANSYNEQFF.

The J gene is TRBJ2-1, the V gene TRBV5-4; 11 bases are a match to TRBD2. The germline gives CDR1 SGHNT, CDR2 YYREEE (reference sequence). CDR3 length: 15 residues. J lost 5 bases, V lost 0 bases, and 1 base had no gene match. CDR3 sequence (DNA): TGTGCCAGCAGCTTGGTGGGACTAGCGGACAATGAGCAGTTCTTC. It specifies CASSLVGLADNEQFF. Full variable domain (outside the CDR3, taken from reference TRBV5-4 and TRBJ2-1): ETGVTQSPTHLIKTRGQQVTLRCSSQSGHNTVSWYQQALGQGPQFIFQYYREEENGRGNFPPRFSGLQFPNYSSELNVNALELDDSALYLCASSLVGLADNEQFFGPGTRLTVL.

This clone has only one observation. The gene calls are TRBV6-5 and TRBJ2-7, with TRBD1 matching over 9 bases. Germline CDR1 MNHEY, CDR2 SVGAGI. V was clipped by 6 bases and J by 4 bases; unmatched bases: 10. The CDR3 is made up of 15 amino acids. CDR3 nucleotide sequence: TGTGCCAGCAGGGGTTCGGACAGGGGTGAATACGAGCAGTACTTC. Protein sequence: CASRGSDRGEYEQYF.